This T cell receptor (beta chain) was sequenced in a study of neurological immune-mediated disorders. Germline V gene sequence: CDR1 LGHDT, CDR2 YNNKEL (reference sequence). J was trimmed by 3 bases and V by 4 bases; bases with no gene match: 6. CDR3 size: 14 residues. Regarding this clonotype: Its specificity is not known.

MiXCR was run by TCRdb on the 5' RACE reads, yielding one entry per CDR3 protein. In the table there are 55,000 to 70,000 distinct CDR3 sequences, roughly 3.9% of which are singletons. Notes on the study in general: Among 34 multiple sclerosis patients, 18 had repertoires that phylogenetic grouping placed in one related-CDR3 cluster, a possible signature.

What was sequenced was PBMCs. The chain employs TRBV3-1 and TRBJ2-7, with 7 bases fitting TRBD1. The TCR comes from a young man with multiple sclerosis. CDR3 nucleotide sequence: TGTGCCAGCAGCCGCGCCGGGACAGACTACGAGCAGTACTTC. Its protein is CASSRAGTDYEQYF.